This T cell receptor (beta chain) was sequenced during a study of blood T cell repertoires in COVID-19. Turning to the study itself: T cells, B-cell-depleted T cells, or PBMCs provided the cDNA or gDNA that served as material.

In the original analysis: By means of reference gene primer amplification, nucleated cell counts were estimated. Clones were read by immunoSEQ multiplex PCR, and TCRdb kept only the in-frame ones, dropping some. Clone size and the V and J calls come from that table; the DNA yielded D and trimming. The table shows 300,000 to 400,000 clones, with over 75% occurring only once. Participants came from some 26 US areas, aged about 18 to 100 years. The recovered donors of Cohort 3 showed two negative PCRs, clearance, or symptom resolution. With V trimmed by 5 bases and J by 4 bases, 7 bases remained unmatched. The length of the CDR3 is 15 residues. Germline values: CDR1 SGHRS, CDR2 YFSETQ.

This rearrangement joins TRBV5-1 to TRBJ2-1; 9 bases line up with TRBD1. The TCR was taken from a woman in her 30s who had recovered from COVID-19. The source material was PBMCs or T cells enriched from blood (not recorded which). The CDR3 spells CASRLTGGGYNEQFF. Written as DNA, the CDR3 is TGCGCCAGCAGACTTACAGGGGGCGGTTACAATGAGCAGTTCTTC.